The 5 T cell receptor beta chains below all came from one sample that was sequenced in a study of control samples from healthy donors and cancer patients. Profiling relied on immunoSEQ multiplex PCR, and the TCRdb table lists in-frame clones only, not all of them. The repertoire holds 100,000 to 110,000 clones, with roughly 87% as singletons. Sequenced sample: blood. These receptors were taken from a woman in her forties or fifties in good health.

The chain employs TRBV15 and TRBJ2-1; D not certain. The CDR3 contains 13 residues. V was cut by 3 bases and J by 7 bases, with 10 bases left in between. Germline-derived CDR1 and CDR2 are LNHNV and YYDKDF (reference sequence). The CDR3 DNA sequence: TGTGCCACCAGCAGGGGCCTTCCAAATGAGCAGTTCTTC. Amino acid sequence: CATSRGLPNEQFF.

The chain uses TRBV20-1 and TRBJ2-7; 7 bases fit TRBD1. The CDR3 covers 13 residues. Germline CDR1 and CDR2: DFQATT and SNEGSKA (reference sequence). The trim removed 3 bases at V and 2 bases at J, leaving 4 bases unmatched. The CDR3 sequence is CSASRQGAYEQYF. The CDR3 DNA follows: TGCAGTGCTAGTAGACAGGGTGCCTACGAGCAGTACTTC.

V and J are TRBV12-3 or TRBV12-4 and TRBJ2-7, with D uncertain. Between the trimmed V and J ends, which lost 5 bases and 2 bases, there was a span of 7 bases. CDR3 length equals 12 residues. CDR3 protein: CASSPSPYEQYV. CDR3 nucleotide sequence: TGTGCCAGCAGTCCCTCTCCCTACGAGCAGTACGTC.

This chain uses TRBV12-5 with TRBJ1-1; D is ambiguous. Germline V gene data show CDR1 as LGHNT and CDR2 as FRNRAP. Trimming removed 6 bases from V and 3 bases from J, with 17 bases in between. CDR3 length: 15 residues. CDR3 DNA: TGTGCTAGTGGCCTAGCGGGAGGAGGATACACTGAAGCTTTCTTT. Encoded protein: CASGLAGGGYTEAFF.

V and J are TRBV27 and TRBJ1-6; D gene unclear. The CDR3 totals 13 residues. CDR1 is MNHEY, CDR2 SMNVEV, per germline (reference sequence). The germline V and J ends were trimmed by 6 bases and 9 bases, with 12 bases remaining between them. CDR3 region: CASSQSVGSPLHF. The CDR3 DNA reads as TGTGCCAGCAGCCAATCAGTTGGTTCACCCCTCCACTTT.